This T cell receptor beta chain was recovered during a study of beta chain features in type 1 diabetes. Study summary: Patient and healthy donor groups were alike in age, gender and cell yields. Study-level results: All four CD4+ subsets of Type 1 diabetes patients contained TCRB CDR3s that were moderately but significantly shorter. Insertion counts at VDJ junctions were lower in type 1 diabetes patients, who also showed more deletions there.

For this clone: Its antigen is not identified.

CDR1 is SGDLS, CDR2 YYNGEE, per germline. The V and J ends lost 2 bases and 0 bases respectively, with 11 bases between them. The CDR3 sequence is 15 residues long. Each of the CD4+ naive, central memory, regulatory and stem cell-like memory populations was sorted via CD45RO/CCR7/CD25/CD127/CD95/CD27. The authors reverse transcribed all of the isolated RNA, so sequencing captured expressed TCRB transcripts. The method was immunoSEQ multiplex PCR; TCRdb's version includes in-frame clones alone and lacks a portion of them. The sample lists 310,000 or so clones; 15% were seen once. The sequence was obtained from a man aged 18 to 30 with type 1 diabetes. The sequenced sample consisted of naive CD4+ T cells from blood. The gene calls are TRBV9 and TRBJ2-5; TRBD2 is a possible D gene (6 bases). The CDR3 sequence is CASSVRGGYQETQYF. CDR3 coding DNA: TGTGCCAGCAGCGTTCGTGGGGGGTACCAAGAGACCCAGTACTTC. The whole variable domain, remainder taken from reference TRBV9 and TRBJ2-5, is DSGVTQTPKHLITATGQRVTLRCSPRSGDLSVYWYQQSLDQGLQFLIQYYNGEERAKGNILERFSAQQFPDLHSELNLSSLELGDSALYFCASSVRGGYQETQYFGPGTRLLVL.